The subject of this entry is one T cell receptor beta chain. As yet, its antigen is unknown. There are 16 residues in the CDR3. Germline CDR1 is LNHDA and CDR2 is SQIVND (reference sequence). These data are taken from a study of monozygotic twins with inflammatory bowel disease. Template switching appended UMIs that held a 6-nucleotide sample barcode. For both chains, the TCRalpha and TCRbeta cDNA went through two nested PCRs of approximately 16 and 10 cycles. TCRdb re-called the 5' RACE reads and catalogs CDR3 proteins one per entry, DNA excluded. This sample's table reports about 450,000 distinct CDR3 sequences. Whole-study results and caveats: Especially where disease activity was present, IBD patients had fewer clonotypes in common with others than healthy twins did.

This sequence was found in a human donor with ulcerative colitis or Crohn's disease, or a healthy co-twin of an affected twin (not recorded which). The specimen was blood. The chain joins TRBV19 to TRBJ1-1; the D gene TCRdb calls, TRBD1, cannot be checked with no DNA. CDR3 sequence: CASSKDTRGLYGEAFF.